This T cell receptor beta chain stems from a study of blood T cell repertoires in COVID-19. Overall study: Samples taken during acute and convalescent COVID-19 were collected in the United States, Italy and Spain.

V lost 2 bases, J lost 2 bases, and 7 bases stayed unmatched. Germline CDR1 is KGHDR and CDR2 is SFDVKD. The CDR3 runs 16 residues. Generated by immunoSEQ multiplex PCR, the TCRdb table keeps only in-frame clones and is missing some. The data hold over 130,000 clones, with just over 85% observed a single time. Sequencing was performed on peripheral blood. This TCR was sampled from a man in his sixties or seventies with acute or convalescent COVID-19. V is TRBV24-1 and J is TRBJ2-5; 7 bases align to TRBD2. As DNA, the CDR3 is TGTGCCACCAGTGATTGGAGGACTAGTTGGCAAGAGACCCAGTACTTC. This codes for CATSDWRTSWQETQYF.